This T cell receptor (beta chain) appears in the sequencing data of a study of T cells in Graves' hyperthyroidism and ophthalmopathy (dated 2019 in TCRdb). The study in broad terms: Peripheral blood was sampled at the time of initial diagnosis, prior to any treatment. The 100 discovery patients were divided at random into training and test sets in a 7:3 ratio. In about six Graves' hyperthyroidism patients, the study also compared T-cell repertoires from thyroid tissue with T-cell repertoires from blood. To identify distinguishing TCR V-J signatures, a discovery cohort of about 100 patients was used, comprising 40 to 45 with Graves' ophthalmopathy and 55 to 65 with stable Graves' hyperthyroidism. Prospective prediction of ophthalmopathy was tested in an independent validation cohort of approximately 19 hyperthyroidism patients and around 16 patients who later progressed to ophthalmopathy. According to the paper, TCR Vbeta CDR3 sequencing was carried out on 135 peripheral blood samples, which came from fewer than 50 ophthalmopathy, under 80 hyperthyroidism and around 17 progressor patients. Following sampling, methimazole starting at 30 mg daily was given to hyperthyroidism patients, and high-dose intravenous methylprednisolone was given to ophthalmopathy patients.

In the ophthalmopathy patients, disease was moderately to severely active, with a Clinical Activity Score of 3 or more, a NOSPECS grade of 4 or more, and a duration of less than 3 months. Any patient with an uncontrolled infection, another autoimmune disease, pregnancy or lactation was excluded. Clinical symptoms, serum thyroxine and TRAb, thyroid ultrasound, and orbital computed tomography formed the basis for the diagnoses. PBMCs were separated from roughly 10 ml of fresh peripheral blood using Ficoll-Paque density gradient centrifugation. Total RNA was extracted with Trizol reagent, and quality was checked on an Agilent 2100 Bioanalyzer. Taken from the germline V gene, the CDR1 and CDR2 loops are SGHRS and YFSETQ. The CDR3 sequence holds 15 residues, the cysteine and phenylalanine included. Of all the DNA, just the CDR3 is kept, 45 bases in frame from base 1. V ends up 3 bases short and J 8 bases short, with an unmatched junction base count of 9.

This clonotype has more than one count but fewer than ten. Its antigen has not been determined. No base quality information exists; no much larger clone differs at one position. The TCR beta CDR3 regions were amplified from the RNA transcripts. The TCR CDR3 was subjected to a first round of RT-PCR using the HTBI primer set and the Qiagen OneStep RT-PCR kit. Libraries were constructed in a second round of multiplex PCR, after which size selection and purification were performed. Sequencing of the libraries was done on an Illumina HiSeq2000 using paired-end 100 bp reads. Per the authors' processing: SOAPnuke was used to process the raw data, throwing out any read that contained adapters or uncalled bases, had a mean Phred below 15, or lacked an exact constant-primer or identifier match. COPE v1.2.5 was used to merge the high-quality paired reads, and each unique nucleotide sequence was defined as a clonotype. Clonotypes were aligned to IMGT TRBV, TRBD and TRBJ reference segments using MiTCR v1.1. The analysis was restricted to V-J combinations with a frequency above 0.0001, which together covered roughly 99% of the repertoires. The TCS score was defined as F50 (clonal expansion) divided by E x V (chaos), with BLOSUM62-based TCRdist calculated between CDR3 peptides within each V-J. Welch's t-statistics and random forest reduced around 510 V-J features to 10 to 15, which were used in a naive Bayes classifier (R e1071). TCRdb reanalyzed the raw reads on its own, using fastp at Q25 for trimming and MiXCR for clone calling, and kept in-frame beta chains. Here each entry gathers all rows of one CDR3 protein and keeps the most common genes and DNA. The V and J calls here are based on TCRdb, not the publication. Recorded for this sample are nearly 600,000 distinct CDR3 sequences; 13% to 15% of them occurred a single time. The ten top clones hold roughly 7% of the sample.

The study at large found these results: Ophthalmopathy was separated from stable hyperthyroidism by a 13 V-J signature model, with approximately 86% sensitivity and about 84% specificity obtained in cross-validation and 80%/75% obtained in testing. No statistical method was used to set the sample size in advance, and investigators knew the group allocation. Most expanded thyroid clonotypes (frequency above 0.001) were also found in blood, which suggests that blood repertoires may mirror thyroid immune responses. In validation, the model predicted progression to ophthalmopathy with approximately 70% sensitivity and roughly 72% specificity, a median of around six months before onset.

Material for sequencing was blood. This clonotype was obtained from a woman younger than 35 with Graves' ophthalmopathy. The chain employs TRBV5-1 and TRBJ1-4, and 8 bases in between align with TRBD1. The CDR3 protein is CASSSADRGQEKLFF. The DNA sequence is TGCGCCAGCAGCTCGGCCGACAGGGGACAGGAAAAACTGTTTTTT.